These 20 T cell receptor beta chains share one sample of origin, sequenced in a study of response to subunit inactivated influenza vaccine (dated by TCRdb to 2016 to 2019). Library method: RT-PCR. The instrument was an Illumina HiSeq 2500. The public sequencing data were trimmed at Q25 with fastp and processed into clonotypes with MiXCR by TCRdb, which kept only in-frame beta chains. Merged by CDR3 protein, the rows form single entries marked with the most common genes and DNA. This sample is represented by 450,000 to 500,000 distinct CDR3 sequences; approximately 11% of them were singletons. The top ten clonotypes cover more than 10% of the sample. This specimen's time point label, interpreted: 45 days after influenza vaccine administration. This material consisted of PBMCs from blood, taken 40 to 50 days after vaccination. The receptors derive from a man aged 50 to 60 who received an inactivated influenza vaccine. Donor details come from another sample of the same person, matched by shared clones.

CDR3 in DNA: TGTGCCAGTAAGCTAGGGAGGAACACTGAAGCTTTCTTT. Translating it yields CASKLGRNTEAFF. The chain is built from TRBV19 and TRBJ1-1; no reliable D call. Germline CDR1 and CDR2: LNHDA and SQIVND (reference sequence). The CDR3 consists of 13 residues. Trimming shortened V by 7 bases and J by 1 base, and 10 bases separated the two germline ends.

This clonotype was observed a handful of times. The chain employs TRBV6-2 or TRBV6-3 and TRBJ2-5; D unclear. The germline V gene has CDR1 MNHEY and CDR2 SVGEGT. The V end lost 5 bases, the J end lost 2 bases, and 30 bases lay between the germline ends. The CDR3 has 20 amino acids. This chain's CDR3 is CASSLGGPARVLSTQETQYF. In DNA form, the CDR3 reads TGTGCCAGCAGTCTGGGTGGGCCGGCCCGAGTCTTAAGTACACAAGAGACCCAGTACTTC.

The sample holds a few counts of this clonotype. The CDR3 is CASSLTPGSGANVLTF. The CDR3 DNA reads TGTGCCAGCAGTTTGACCCCAGGCTCTGGGGCCAACGTCCTGACTTTC. The chain employs TRBV28 and TRBJ2-6, with D unclear. The CDR3 covers 16 residues. CDR1 and CDR2 (germline): MDHEN, SYDVKM. Trimming removed 3 bases from V and 0 bases from J, with 9 bases in between.

Only a few counts were recorded for this clonotype. This sequence joins TRBV4-2 and TRBJ2-3; D is unresolved. CDR1 and CDR2 from the germline V gene are LGHNA and YNFKEQ. V gave up 4 bases and J gave up 4 bases, with 21 bases separating them. The CDR3 sequence is 17 residues long. The CDR3 is CASSPELTGSTADTQYF. DNA of the CDR3: TGTGCCAGCAGCCCAGAGCTGACCGGATCAACGGCAGATACGCAGTATTTT.

This clonotype appeared a few times. The V call is TRBV5-1, the J call TRBJ2-3; maybe TRBD1 (6 bases). V was pared by 1 base and J by 1 base, with 16 bases between. Germline-derived CDR1 and CDR2 are SGHRS and YFSETQ. This CDR3 comprises 17 residues. DNA of the CDR3: TGCGCCAGCAGCTTGCGGGCGCCCGGGACACGCACAGATACGCAGTATTTT. Amino acids: CASSLRAPGTRTDTQYF.

V is TRBV9 and J is TRBJ2-4; TRBD2 is a possible D gene (5 bases). The CDR3 totals 13 residues. Trimming shortened V by 4 bases and J by 7 bases, and 12 bases separated the two germline ends. Germline V gives CDR1 SGDLS, CDR2 YYNGEE. The CDR3 here is CASSPPRVNIQYF. CDR3 DNA sequence: TGTGCCAGCAGCCCCCCGCGGGTCAACATTCAGTACTTC.

The chain recombines TRBV7-6 with TRBJ2-5; 8 nucleotides agree with TRBD2. Trimming cost V 5 bases and J 4 bases; bases outside gene matches: 6. The CDR3 length is 14 residues. Germline V gene lookup returns CDR1 SGHVS and CDR2 FNYEAQ. CDR3 loop: CASSREAGGETQYF. CDR3 DNA: TGTGCCAGCAGCCGCGAGGCGGGGGGAGAGACCCAGTACTTC.

V usage is TRBV9 and J usage is TRBJ2-2; D gene unclear. The CDR3 runs 16 residues. The V gene lost 0 bases and the J gene lost 0 bases, with 9 bases spanning the gap. The germline V gene encodes CDR1 SGDLS and CDR2 YYNGEE. CDR3 in amino acids: CASSVEGGTNTGELFF. Written as DNA, the CDR3 is TGTGCCAGCAGCGTAGAGGGCGGTACGAACACCGGGGAGCTGTTTTTT.

Only a few counts were recorded for this clonotype. The chain links TRBV12-3 or TRBV12-4 to TRBJ1-5; D is possibly TRBD1 (5 bases). V was clipped by 6 bases and J by 4 bases, with 10 bases between them. The CDR3 has 13 amino acids. In nucleotides, the CDR3 is TGTGCCAGCAGGCCGGGACGGAATCAGCCCCAGCATTTT. Its translation is CASRPGRNQPQHF.

This clonotype appeared many times. The V and J genes are TRBV7-6 and TRBJ2-1; D unresolved. V gave up 4 bases and J gave up 6 bases, with 13 bases separating them. Looked up from germline, CDR1 is SGHVS and CDR2 is FNYEAQ. The CDR3 has 14 amino acids. In DNA, the CDR3 is TGTGCCAGCAGCTCCCTCGATAGGAGCAATGAGCAGTTCTTC. It specifies CASSSLDRSNEQFF.

Ten or more counts support this clonotype. V gene TRBV7-9 combines with J gene TRBJ1-3; D is uncertain. V lost 4 bases to trimming and J lost 2 bases, with 9 bases between them. The length of the CDR3 is 14 residues. Germline-derived CDR1 and CDR2 are SEHNR and FQNEAQ (reference sequence). CDR3 protein: CASSWVAAGNTIYF. The CDR3 nucleotides are TGTGCCAGCAGCTGGGTAGCTGCTGGAAACACCATATATTTT.

This clonotype was detected only a few times. The J gene is TRBJ1-1, the V gene TRBV28; TRBD1 is a possible D gene (6 bases). Trimming left V 6 bases short and J 3 bases short, with 11 bases between. This CDR3 spans 13 amino acids. Germline V CDR1 and CDR2: MDHEN, SYDVKM. The CDR3 sequence is CASSSTGYTEAFF. The CDR3 DNA sequence: TGTGCCAGCAGCTCTACAGGGTACACTGAAGCTTTCTTT.

The DNA of the CDR3 is TGTGCCAGCAGCTCCGGACTAGCGGGAGGGCCGTTCCTAGAGACCCAGTACTTC. Its protein product is CASSSGLAGGPFLETQYF. The rearrangement links TRBV11-2 to TRBJ2-5, with 15 bases aligning to TRBD2. This CDR3 comprises 18 residues. V trimming: 4 bases; J trimming: 4 bases; junction bases outside the gene matches: 10. The germline CDR1 and CDR2 sequences are SGHAT and FQNNGV.

This clonotype has just a few counts. The rearrangement joins TRBV5-1 to TRBJ1-1; D is unclear. The CDR3 length is 15 residues. V was trimmed by 5 bases and J by 0 bases, leaving 14 bases between them. Germline V CDR1 and CDR2: SGHRS, YFSETQ. In DNA form, the CDR3 reads TGCGCCAGCAGTGGGCTGGCCGGAATGAACACTGAAGCTTTCTTT. It yields the protein CASSGLAGMNTEAFF.

This clonotype was detected ten times or more. This sequence joins TRBV15 and TRBJ1-1; TRBD1 is a possible D gene (5 bases). Trimming took 0 bases from V and 0 from J, leaving 17 bases between them. Germline V CDR1 and CDR2: LNHNV, YYDKDF (reference sequence). This CDR3 has 18 residues. Here the CDR3 reads CATSREEPGAGLNTEAFF. The CDR3 nucleotides are TGTGCCACCAGCAGAGAAGAACCTGGTGCAGGGCTGAACACTGAAGCTTTCTTT.

This clonotype was detected only a few times. This rearrangement joins TRBV20-1 to TRBJ2-3, with 8 bases that match TRBD2. Germline trimming cut 0 bases from V and 1 base from J; bases unmatched to any gene: 6. Germline CDR1 and CDR2: DFQATT and SNEGSKA (reference sequence). CDR3 length equals 16 residues. CDR3 DNA: TGCAGTGCTAGAGATCTCTCGCGGGGGGGCACAGATACGCAGTATTTT. It encodes CSARDLSRGGTDTQYF.

This clonotype was counted ten times or more. The rearrangement uses TRBV5-5 and TRBJ2-1; 7 bases line up with TRBD2. This CDR3 has 16 residues. With V trimmed by 0 bases and J by 0 bases, 3 bases remained unmatched. The germline V gene encodes CDR1 SGHKS and CDR2 YYEKEE (reference sequence). CDR3: CASSLVAGISYNEQFF. The CDR3 nucleotides are TGTGCCAGCAGCTTGGTAGCGGGTATCTCCTACAATGAGCAGTTCTTC.

This clonotype appeared many times. The chain is built from TRBV5-5 and TRBJ1-1, with D uncertain. V was pared by 0 bases and J by 5 bases, with 17 bases between. This CDR3 has 16 residues. CDR1 is SGHKS and CDR2 is YYEKEE in the germline V gene (reference sequence). This chain's CDR3 is CASSLVVALRGTEAFF. In nucleotides, the CDR3 is TGTGCCAGCAGCTTGGTGGTGGCCCTGCGCGGAACTGAAGCTTTCTTT.

V gene TRBV7-2 combines with J gene TRBJ2-7; 7 positions match TRBD1. This CDR3 contains 17 residues. After removal of 1 base from V and 6 bases from J, the junction contained 15 bases not matched to a gene. Germline assignment: CDR1 SGHTA and CDR2 FQGNSA. In nucleotides, the CDR3 is TGTGCCAGCAGCTTAGTAGCCTCAGGGGGTGCCCTCGGCGAGCAGTACTTC. Protein sequence: CASSLVASGGALGEQYF.

V and J are TRBV6-5 and TRBJ2-5; no clear D. CDR3 length: 14 residues. Germline CDR1 reads MNHEY; CDR2 reads SVGAGI. With 0 bases removed from V and 0 bases from J, the gap between germline ends came to 5 bases. CDR3 region: CASSYSANQETQYF. CDR3 bases: TGTGCCAGCAGTTACTCTGCCAACCAAGAGACCCAGTACTTC.